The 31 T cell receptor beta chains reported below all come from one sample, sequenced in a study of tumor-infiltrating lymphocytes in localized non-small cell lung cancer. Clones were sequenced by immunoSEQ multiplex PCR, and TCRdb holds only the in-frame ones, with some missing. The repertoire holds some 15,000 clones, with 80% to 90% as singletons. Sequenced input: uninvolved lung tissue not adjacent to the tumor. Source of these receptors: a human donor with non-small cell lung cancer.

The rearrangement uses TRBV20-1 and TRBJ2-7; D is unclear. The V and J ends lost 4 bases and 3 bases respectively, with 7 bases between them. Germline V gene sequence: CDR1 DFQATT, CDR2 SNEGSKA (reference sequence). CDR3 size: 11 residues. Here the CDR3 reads CSATLYYEQYF. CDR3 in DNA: TGCAGTGCTACCCTCTACTACGAGCAGTACTTC.

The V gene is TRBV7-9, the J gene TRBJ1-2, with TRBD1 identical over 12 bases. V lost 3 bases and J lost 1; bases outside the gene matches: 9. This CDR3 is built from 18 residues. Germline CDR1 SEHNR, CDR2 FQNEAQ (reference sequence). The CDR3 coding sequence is TGTGCCAGCAGCTTCGGGGGACAGGGGGCAATACTTAACTATGGCTACACCTTC. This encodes CASSFGGQGAILNYGYTF.

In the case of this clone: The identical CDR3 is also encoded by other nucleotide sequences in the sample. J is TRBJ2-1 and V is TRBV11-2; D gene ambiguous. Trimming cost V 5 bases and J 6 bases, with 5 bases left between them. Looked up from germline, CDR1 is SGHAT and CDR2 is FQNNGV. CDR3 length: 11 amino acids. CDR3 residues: CASSLGNEQFF. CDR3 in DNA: TGTGCCAGCAGCCTTGGCAATGAGCAGTTCTTC.

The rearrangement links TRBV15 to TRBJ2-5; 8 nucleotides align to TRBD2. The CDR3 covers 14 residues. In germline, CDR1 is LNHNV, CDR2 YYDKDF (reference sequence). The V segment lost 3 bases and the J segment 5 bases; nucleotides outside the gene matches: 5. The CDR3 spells CATSSSGGEETQYF. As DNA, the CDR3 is TGTGCCACCAGCAGTTCGGGAGGGGAGGAGACCCAGTACTTC.

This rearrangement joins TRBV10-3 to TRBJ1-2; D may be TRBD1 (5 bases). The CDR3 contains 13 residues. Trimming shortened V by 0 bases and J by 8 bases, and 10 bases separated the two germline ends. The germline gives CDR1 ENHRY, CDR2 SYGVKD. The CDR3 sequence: CAISESGVRGYTF. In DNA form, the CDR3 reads TGTGCCATCAGTGAGTCGGGGGTTAGGGGCTACACCTTC.

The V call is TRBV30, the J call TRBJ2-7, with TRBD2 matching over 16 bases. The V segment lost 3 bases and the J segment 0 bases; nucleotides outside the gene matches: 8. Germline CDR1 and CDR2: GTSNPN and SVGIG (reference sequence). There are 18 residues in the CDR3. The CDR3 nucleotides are TGTGCCTGGAGCGCCGAGGGACTAGCGGGAGGGTACTCCTACGAGCAGTACTTC. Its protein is CAWSAEGLAGGYSYEQYF.

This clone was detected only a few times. CDR3: CASSLGGGGYAGELFF. As DNA, the CDR3 is TGTGCCAGCAGCTTAGGTGGCGGGGGATATGCCGGGGAGCTGTTTTTT. The chain couples TRBV7-3 to TRBJ2-2; TRBD2 matches 7 bases. V gave up 2 bases and J gave up 6 bases; unmatched junction bases: 9. The CDR3 length is 16 residues. In germline, CDR1 is SGHTA, CDR2 FQGTGA. Filled out from reference TRBV7-3 and TRBJ2-2, the complete variable domain reads GAGVSQTPSNKVTEKGKYVELRCDPISGHTALYWYRQSLGQGPEFLIYFQGTGAADDSGLPNDRFFAVRPEGSVSTLKIQRTERGDSAVYLCASSLGGGGYAGELFFGEGSRLTVL.

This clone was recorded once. This CDR3 reads CSVVGIVYNEQFF. CDR3 nucleotides: TGCAGCGTTGTGGGGATAGTTTACAATGAGCAGTTCTTC. This chain joins TRBV29-1 and TRBJ2-1; D uncertain. The CDR3 totals 13 residues. V lost 4 bases and J lost 4, with 11 bases in between. Germline-derived CDR1 and CDR2 are SQVTM and ANQGSEA.

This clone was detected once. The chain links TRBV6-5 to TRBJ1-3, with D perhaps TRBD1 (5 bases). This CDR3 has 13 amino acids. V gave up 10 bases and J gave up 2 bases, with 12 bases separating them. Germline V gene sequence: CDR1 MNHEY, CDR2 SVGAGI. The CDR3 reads CATHVGAGNTIYF. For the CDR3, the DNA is TGTGCCACCCATGTGGGGGCTGGAAACACCATATATTTT.

In DNA, the CDR3 is TGTGCCAGCAGCTTCGCGGGACGGTTCTACGAGCAGTACTTC. Protein product: CASSFAGRFYEQYF. The J gene is TRBJ2-7, the V gene TRBV13; a weak D match, TRBD2 (6 bases). This CDR3 is built from 14 residues. The ends were cut back, 3 bases at V and 3 bases at J, with 12 bases in the middle. Per germline, CDR1 PRHDT and CDR2 FYEKMQ (reference sequence).

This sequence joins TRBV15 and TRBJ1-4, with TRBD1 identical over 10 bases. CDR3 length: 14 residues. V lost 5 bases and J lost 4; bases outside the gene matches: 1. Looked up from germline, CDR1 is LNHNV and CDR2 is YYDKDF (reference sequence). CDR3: CATSRTGGNEKLFF. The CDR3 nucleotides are TGTGCCACCAGCCGGACAGGGGGTAATGAAAAACTGTTTTTT. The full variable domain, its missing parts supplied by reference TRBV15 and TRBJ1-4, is DAMVIQNPRYQVTQFGKPVTLSCSQTLNHNVMYWYQQKSSQAPKLLFHYYDKDFNNEADTPDNFQSRRPNTSFCFLDIRSPGLGDTAMYLCATSRTGGNEKLFFGSGTQLSVL.

CDR3 sequence reads: CASSVGVVTGLETQYF. The CDR3 nucleotides are TGTGCCAGCAGCGTAGGGGTGGTAACGGGCCTAGAGACCCAGTACTTC. V and J are TRBV9 and TRBJ2-5, with D unresolved. Germline values: CDR1 SGDLS, CDR2 YYNGEE. This CDR3 contains 16 residues. Trimming took off 0 bases at V and 4 bases at J, with 16 bases between the two ends.

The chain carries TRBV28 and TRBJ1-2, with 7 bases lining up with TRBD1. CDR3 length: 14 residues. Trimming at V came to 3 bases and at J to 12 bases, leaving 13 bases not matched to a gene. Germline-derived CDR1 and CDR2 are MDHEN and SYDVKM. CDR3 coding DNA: TGTGCCAGCAGTTTCCCGGGACAGTTTGGTGGGGACACCTTC. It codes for CASSFPGQFGGDTF.

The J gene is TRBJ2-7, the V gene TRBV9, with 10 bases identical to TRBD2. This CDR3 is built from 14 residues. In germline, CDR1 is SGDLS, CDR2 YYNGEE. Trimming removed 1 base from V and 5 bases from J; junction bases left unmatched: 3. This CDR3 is CASSVSLAGNEQYF. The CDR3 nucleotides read TGTGCCAGCAGCGTATCACTAGCGGGGAACGAGCAGTACTTC.

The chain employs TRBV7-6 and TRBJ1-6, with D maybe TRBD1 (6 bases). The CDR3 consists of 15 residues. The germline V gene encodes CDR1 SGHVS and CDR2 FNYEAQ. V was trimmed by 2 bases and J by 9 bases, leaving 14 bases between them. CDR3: CASSLKGGGSSPLHF. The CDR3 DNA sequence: TGTGCCAGCAGCTTAAAGGGGGGGGGTAGTTCACCCCTCCACTTT.

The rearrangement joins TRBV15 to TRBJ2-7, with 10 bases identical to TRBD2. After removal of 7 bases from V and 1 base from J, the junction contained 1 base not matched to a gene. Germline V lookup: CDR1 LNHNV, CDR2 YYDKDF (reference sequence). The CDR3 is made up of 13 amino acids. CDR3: CATKTSGSYEQYF. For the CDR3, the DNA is TGTGCCACCAAGACTAGCGGGTCCTACGAGCAGTACTTC.

The CDR3 DNA reads as TGTGCCAGCAGCGTAGGGCAGGGAAACACCATATATTTT. Encoded protein: CASSVGQGNTIYF. The chain joins TRBV9 to TRBJ1-3; no reliable D call. Germline loops: CDR1 SGDLS, CDR2 YYNGEE. This CDR3 has 13 amino acids. V lost 0 bases and J lost 4, with 5 bases in between.

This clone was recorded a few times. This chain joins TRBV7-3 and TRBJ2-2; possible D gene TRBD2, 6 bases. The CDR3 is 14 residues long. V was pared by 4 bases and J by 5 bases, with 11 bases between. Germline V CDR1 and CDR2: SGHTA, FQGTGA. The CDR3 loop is CASSSGLGTGELFF. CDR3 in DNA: TGTGCCAGCAGCTCGGGACTGGGGACCGGGGAGCTGTTTTTT.

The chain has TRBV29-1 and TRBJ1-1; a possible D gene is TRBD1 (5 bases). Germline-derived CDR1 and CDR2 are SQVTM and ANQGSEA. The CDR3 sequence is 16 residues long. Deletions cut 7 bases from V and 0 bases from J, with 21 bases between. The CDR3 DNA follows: TGCAGCGCGACGGCCCGACAGCCACGCATGAACACTGAAGCTTTCTTT. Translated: CSATARQPRMNTEAFF.

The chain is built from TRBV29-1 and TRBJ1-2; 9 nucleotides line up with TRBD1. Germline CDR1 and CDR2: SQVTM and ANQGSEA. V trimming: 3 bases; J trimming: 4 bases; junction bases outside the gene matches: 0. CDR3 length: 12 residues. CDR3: CSVETGGYGYTF. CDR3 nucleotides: TGCAGCGTTGAGACAGGGGGCTATGGCTACACCTTC. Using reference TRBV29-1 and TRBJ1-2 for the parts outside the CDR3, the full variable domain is SAVISQKPSRDICQRGTSLTIQCQVDSQVTMMFWYRQQPGQSLTLIATANQGSEATYESGFVIDKFPISRPNLTFSTLTVSNMSPEDSSIYLCSVETGGYGYTFGSGTRLTVV.

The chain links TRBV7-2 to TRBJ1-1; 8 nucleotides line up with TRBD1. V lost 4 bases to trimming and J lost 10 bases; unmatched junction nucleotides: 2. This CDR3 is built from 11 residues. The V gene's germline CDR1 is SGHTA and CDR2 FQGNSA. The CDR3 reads CASSSTGAAFF. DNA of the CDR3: TGTGCCAGCAGCTCGACAGGGGCAGCTTTCTTT. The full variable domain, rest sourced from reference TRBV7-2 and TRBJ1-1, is GAGVSQSPSNKVTEKGKDVELRCDPISGHTALYWYRQSLGQGLEFLIYFQGNSAPDKSGLPSDRFSAERTGGSVSTLTIQRTQQEDSAVYLCASSSTGAAFFGQGTRLTVV.

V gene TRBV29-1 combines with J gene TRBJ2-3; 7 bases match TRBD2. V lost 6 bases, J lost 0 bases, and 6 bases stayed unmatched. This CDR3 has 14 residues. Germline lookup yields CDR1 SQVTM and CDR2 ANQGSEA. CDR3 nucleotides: TGCAGCGTGGGGAGGGATGGCAGCACAGATACGCAGTATTTT. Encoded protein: CSVGRDGSTDTQYF.

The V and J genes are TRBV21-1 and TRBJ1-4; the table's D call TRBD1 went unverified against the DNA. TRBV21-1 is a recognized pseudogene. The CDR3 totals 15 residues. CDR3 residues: CASSKLQGAHEKLFF. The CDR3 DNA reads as TGTGCCAGCAGCAAATTGCAGGGGGCGCATGAAAAACTGTTTTTT.

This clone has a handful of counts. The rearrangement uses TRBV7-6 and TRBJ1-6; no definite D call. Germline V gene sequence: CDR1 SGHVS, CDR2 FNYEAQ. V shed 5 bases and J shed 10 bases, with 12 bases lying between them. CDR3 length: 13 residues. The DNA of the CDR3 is TGTGCCAGCAGCCTCAGTCCCGACTCACCCCTCCACTTT. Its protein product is CASSLSPDSPLHF.

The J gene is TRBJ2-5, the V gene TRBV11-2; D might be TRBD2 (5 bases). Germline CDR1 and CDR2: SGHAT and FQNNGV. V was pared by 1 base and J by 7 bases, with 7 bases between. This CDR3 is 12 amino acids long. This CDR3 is CASSLGAATQYF. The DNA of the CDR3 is TGTGCCAGCAGCTTAGGAGCGGCGACCCAGTACTTC.

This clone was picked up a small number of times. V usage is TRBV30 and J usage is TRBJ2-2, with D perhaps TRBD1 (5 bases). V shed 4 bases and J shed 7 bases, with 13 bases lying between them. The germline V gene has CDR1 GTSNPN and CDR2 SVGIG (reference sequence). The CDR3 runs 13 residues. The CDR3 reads CAWTGTGVGELFF. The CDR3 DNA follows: TGTGCCTGGACTGGAACAGGAGTCGGGGAGCTGTTTTTT.

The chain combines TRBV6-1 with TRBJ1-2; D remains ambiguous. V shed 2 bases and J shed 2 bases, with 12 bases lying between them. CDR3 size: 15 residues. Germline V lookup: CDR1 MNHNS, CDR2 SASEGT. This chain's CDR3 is CASSERATKNYGYTF. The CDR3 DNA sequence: TGTGCCAGCAGTGAAAGGGCAACCAAGAACTATGGCTACACCTTC.

DNA for the CDR3: TGTGCCAGCTCCCTAAGAGGGCTGGGACTTCAAGGTACGCAGTATTTT. Translating it yields CASSLRGLGLQGTQYF. The genes are TRBV18 and TRBJ2-3; weak D call: TRBD2 (6 bases). The CDR3 runs 16 residues. Trimming cost V 6 bases and J 8 bases, with 24 bases left between them. Germline CDR1 and CDR2: KGHSH and LQKENI.

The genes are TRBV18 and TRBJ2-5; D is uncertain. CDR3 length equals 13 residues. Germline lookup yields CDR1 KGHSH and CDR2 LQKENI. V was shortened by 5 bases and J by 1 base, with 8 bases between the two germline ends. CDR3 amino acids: CASSSAPQETQYF. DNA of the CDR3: TGTGCCAGCTCATCTGCCCCCCAAGAGACCCAGTACTTC.

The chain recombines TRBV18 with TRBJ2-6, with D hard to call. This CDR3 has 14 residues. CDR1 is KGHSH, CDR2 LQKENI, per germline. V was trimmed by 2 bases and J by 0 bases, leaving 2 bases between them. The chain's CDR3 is CASSPGSGANVLTF. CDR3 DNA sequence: TGTGCCAGCTCACCAGGCTCTGGGGCCAACGTCCTGACTTTC.

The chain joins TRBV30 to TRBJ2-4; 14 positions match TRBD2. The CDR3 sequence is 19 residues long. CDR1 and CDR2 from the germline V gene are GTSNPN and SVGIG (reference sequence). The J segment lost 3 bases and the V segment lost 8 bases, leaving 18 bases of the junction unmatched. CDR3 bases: TGTGCCCCTCAAGCGTGGGGACTAGCGGGGGTACTAGTCAAAAACATTCAGTACTTC. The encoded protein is CAPQAWGLAGVLVKNIQYF.